What follows describes a single TCR beta chain. Its antigen is not identified. Per germline, CDR1 MNHEY and CDR2 SVGAGI. Trimming removed 0 bases at V and 3 bases at J, with 9 bases between. The length of the CDR3 is 15 residues. This specimen comes from a study of radiotherapy plus CTLA-4 blockade in lung cancer. Points from the study as a whole: The study found tumor-derived TCR clones expanded in blood after radiotherapy plus ipilimumab.

Sequenced by immunoSEQ multiplex PCR; TCRdb stores in-frame clones only, minus some. The table shows around 42,000 clones, with 63% occurring only once. The TCR sequence derives from a human donor with non-small cell lung cancer who had a partial response to radiotherapy plus ipilimumab. The chain has TRBV6-5 and TRBJ2-1; the D gene is possibly TRBD2 (6 bases). Sequenced material: peripheral blood, taken from a patient treated with radiotherapy plus ipilimumab. This CDR3 reads CASSYSFGSYNEQFF. DNA for the CDR3: TGTGCCAGCAGTTACTCGTTCGGGAGCTACAATGAGCAGTTCTTC.